Below, one T cell receptor beta chain is given with its context. Its antigen is unidentified. The assay was immunoSEQ multiplex PCR, and TCRdb's table has in-frame clones only and misses some. Here the sample spans approximately 120,000 clones, 81% being singletons. Time point here: blood 2 weeks post-SBRT. Documented treatment: 15 Gy SBRT to primary tumor, nephrectomy 4 weeks later. Germline V gene sequence: CDR1 LNHDA, CDR2 SQIVND (reference sequence). Losses at the gene ends were 2 bases for V and 10 bases for J; bases not matched to a gene: 3. The CDR3 loop spans 13 amino acids. This sample is part of a study of radiation and T cells in renal cell carcinoma. Study-level points and caveats: Top tumor clonotypes rose in blood 2 weeks post-radiation, then contracted.

This TCR came from a man in his fifties or sixties with renal cell carcinoma. The V gene is TRBV19, the J gene TRBJ2-1, with 9 bases matching TRBD1. Sequencing was performed on blood, taken from a patient whose treatment included radiotherapy and nephrectomy. The CDR3 sequence is CASSITGGREQFF. The CDR3 DNA sequence: TGTGCCAGTAGTATAACAGGGGGCAGGGAGCAGTTCTTC.